These 17 T cell receptor beta chains came from one sample sequenced in a study of OX40 agonist ivuxolimab in advanced cancers. Sequencing was performed with immunoSEQ multiplex PCR; in TCRdb, only in-frame clones are kept and a portion is missing. The table records roughly 120,000 clones, about 92% of them present only once. Sequencing used CD4+ or CD8+ T cells sorted from blood, obtained in a trial of the OX40 agonist ivuxolimab. The receptors here all came from an adult with an advanced solid tumor such as melanoma, head and neck, liver or kidney cancer.

Only one count was recorded for this clone. The V and J genes are TRBV18 and TRBJ1-1, with D unclear. Germline V gene lookup returns CDR1 KGHSH and CDR2 LQKENI. The V end was cut by 3 bases, the J end by 7 bases, with 15 bases between. The CDR3 is made up of 14 amino acids. The CDR3 DNA is TGTGCCAGCTCACCTCCCTCACAACGGGGTGAAGCTTTCTTT. Protein product: CASSPPSQRGEAFF.

In this sample, this clone turned up a few times. This chain connects TRBV7-8 to TRBJ2-7; 11 bases are a match to TRBD2. The CDR3 is 16 amino acids. Per germline, CDR1 SGHVS and CDR2 FQNEAQ. V gave up 2 bases and J gave up 3 bases; unmatched junction bases: 6. The CDR3 here is CASSLRYGTSGYEQYF. CDR3 coding DNA: TGTGCCAGCAGCTTACGGTATGGGACTAGCGGCTACGAGCAGTACTTC.

V gene TRBV11-3 combines with J gene TRBJ1-1, with D possibly being TRBD1 (5 bases). This CDR3 spans 15 amino acids. Germline-derived CDR1 and CDR2 are SGHNT and YENEEA. V was trimmed by 5 bases and J by 1 base, leaving 14 bases between them. The CDR3 bases are TGTGCCAGCAGCCCTGGGCAGGACACGAACACTGAAGCTTTCTTT. Protein product: CASSPGQDTNTEAFF.

V gene TRBV9 combines with J gene TRBJ2-1; TRBD1 or TRBD2 may be the D gene (6 bases each). V shed 0 bases and J shed 2 bases, with 9 bases lying between them. This CDR3 region has 15 residues. The germline V gene encodes CDR1 SGDLS and CDR2 YYNGEE. The CDR3 nucleotides read TGTGCCAGCAGCGTAGAGGGGGGACCCTACAATGAGCAGTTCTTC. Translated: CASSVEGGPYNEQFF.

The V call is TRBV27, the J call TRBJ2-3; TRBD2 matches 12 bases. Germline CDR1 MNHEY, CDR2 SMNVEV (reference sequence). V trimming: 5 bases; J trimming: 3 bases; junction bases outside the gene matches: 12. The CDR3 is 18 residues long. Written as DNA, the CDR3 is TGTGCCAGCAGTACGACTAGCGGGAGCGTCTTTAGAACAGATACGCAGTATTTT. It encodes CASSTTSGSVFRTDTQYF.

In the case of this clone: The junction and the germline gene differ at one end; a read error may be behind it. V gene TRBV7-7 combines with J gene TRBJ2-1; D tentatively fits TRBD1 or TRBD2 (5 bases each). Germline lookup yields CDR1 SSHAT and CDR2 FNYEAQ (reference sequence). The CDR3 is 13 amino acids. The CDR3 DNA reads as TGTGCTAGCAGCTTAGGGACCCACAATGAGCAGTTCTTC. Translated: CASSLGTHNEQFF. The full variable domain, with the rest looked up from reference TRBV7-7 and TRBJ2-1, is GAGVSQSPRYKVTKRGQDVTLRCDPISSHATLYWYQQALGQGPEFLTYFNYEAQPDKSGLPSDRFSAERPEGSISTLTIQRTEQRDSAMYRCASSLGTHNEQFFGPGTRLTVL.

The rearrangement uses TRBV28 and TRBJ2-7, with 7 nucleotides matching TRBD1. After removal of 8 bases from V and 2 bases from J, the junction contained 18 bases not matched to a gene. Looked up from germline, CDR1 is MDHEN and CDR2 is SYDVKM. The CDR3 consists of 17 residues. CDR3 protein: CASPPRWGQPQTYEQYF. The CDR3 nucleotides are TGTGCCAGCCCCCCTCGGTGGGGACAGCCACAAACCTACGAGCAGTACTTC.

The V and J genes are TRBV6-1 and TRBJ2-7; no firm D call. The germline V and J ends were trimmed by 6 bases and 6 bases, with 12 bases remaining between them. The CDR3 is 12 amino acids. In germline, CDR1 is MNHNS, CDR2 SASEGT. In nucleotides, the CDR3 is TGTGCCAGCAGCCTGCTTATCTCCGAGCAGTACTTC. This codes for CASSLLISEQYF.

The CDR3 sequence: CASSFDRGYEQYF. Written as DNA, the CDR3 is TGTGCCAGCAGTTTTGACAGGGGCTACGAGCAGTACTTC. This rearrangement joins TRBV27 to TRBJ2-7; TRBD1 agrees at 8 bases. The V segment lost 3 bases and the J segment 3 bases; nucleotides outside the gene matches: 1. Germline V CDR1 and CDR2: MNHEY, SMNVEV (reference sequence). The CDR3 runs 13 residues.

This chain connects TRBV4-3 to TRBJ2-7; D ambiguous. Trimming took 4 bases from V and 7 from J, leaving 8 bases between them. Germline-derived CDR1 and CDR2 are LGHNA and YSLEER. The CDR3 totals 11 residues. The CDR3 loop reads CASSLSTEQYF. CDR3 nucleotides: TGCGCCAGCAGCCTATCGACGGAGCAGTACTTC.

This chain joins TRBV19 and TRBJ1-3; D is unresolved. V lost 5 bases and J lost 1, with 12 bases in between. CDR3 length: 15 residues. Germline V gene lookup returns CDR1 LNHDA and CDR2 SQIVND (reference sequence). This CDR3 is CASSSLGRSGNTIYF. As DNA, the CDR3 is TGTGCCAGTAGTTCCCTCGGCAGGTCTGGAAACACCATATATTTT.

The chain carries TRBV6-6 and TRBJ2-7; TRBD1 matches 7 bases. CDR3 length equals 15 residues. Germline V gene data show CDR1 as MNHNY and CDR2 as SVGAGI (reference sequence). J lost 2 bases, V lost 6 bases, and 10 bases had no gene match. The CDR3 nucleotides are TGTGCCAGCAGCACCGGGACAGTGCTTACCTACGAGCAGTACTTC. Its protein is CASSTGTVLTYEQYF.

V gene TRBV5-1 combines with J gene TRBJ2-3; D may be TRBD1 or TRBD2 (5 bases each). The germline CDR1 and CDR2 sequences are SGHRS and YFSETQ. CDR3 length equals 16 residues. Trimming cost V 4 bases and J 5 bases, with 20 bases left between them. CDR3 region: CASSLGPGDGEDTQYF. The CDR3 nucleotides are TGCGCCAGCAGCCTGGGCCCCGGGGACGGGGAAGATACGCAGTATTTT.

The V call is TRBV4-3, the J call TRBJ2-7; D unresolved. The CDR3 runs to 14 residues. Germline CDR1 reads LGHNA; CDR2 reads YSLEER. Trimming pared 0 bases from V and 0 bases from J, leaving 6 bases between. The CDR3, as DNA: TGCGCCAGCAGCCAAGATTATACCTCCTACGAGCAGTACTTC. The encoded protein is CASSQDYTSYEQYF.

J is TRBJ1-5 and V is TRBV28; 7 nucleotides align to TRBD1. The V and J ends lost 4 bases and 0 bases, in that order; junction bases with no gene match: 6. Germline loops: CDR1 MDHEN, CDR2 SYDVKM. The CDR3 totals 16 residues. CDR3 region: CASSSRGIYSNQPQHF. In DNA, the CDR3 is TGTGCCAGCAGTTCCAGGGGGATTTATAGCAATCAGCCCCAGCATTTT.

This clone appeared once. The V gene is TRBV18, the J gene TRBJ1-1, with no clear D. Trimming left V 5 bases short and J 5 bases short, with 15 bases between. The germline CDR1 and CDR2 sequences are KGHSH and LQKENI. The CDR3 consists of 14 residues. As DNA, the CDR3 is TGTGCCAGCTCATTCGGCGGGGAGGGAACTGAAGCTTTCTTT. This gives the protein CASSFGGEGTEAFF.

The J gene is TRBJ2-3, the V gene TRBV5-1, with D perhaps matching TRBD2 (6 bases). Germline V CDR1 and CDR2: SGHRS, YFSETQ. Trimming shortened V by 6 bases and J by 4 bases, and 18 bases separated the two germline ends. This CDR3 is built from 15 residues. The chain's CDR3 is CASMSAVAGSDTQYF. As DNA, the CDR3 is TGCGCCAGCATGTCTGCGGTCGCGGGGTCAGATACGCAGTATTTT.